This T cell receptor (beta chain) was captured in a study of blood T cells in healthy people across ages. This clonotype occurred many times. Primers used in a second PCR of roughly 7 to 11 cycles were a sample-barcoded 5' primer and a J-beta primer mix. TCRdb re-called the 5' RACE reads through MiXCR, storing one row per CDR3 protein. The sample holds around 900,000 distinct CDR3 sequences, about 53% seen once. The length of the CDR3 is 10 residues. V was cut by 4 bases and J by 5 bases, with 5 bases left in between. Germline V gene lookup returns CDR1 SQVTM and CDR2 ANQGSEA. Material: blood. The source is a woman aged 55-69 years in good health. The chain joins TRBV29-1 to TRBJ2-5; D ambiguous. The CDR3 bases are TGCAGCGTTGCGGGTGAGACCCAGTACTTC. Translated, it gives CSVAGETQYF.